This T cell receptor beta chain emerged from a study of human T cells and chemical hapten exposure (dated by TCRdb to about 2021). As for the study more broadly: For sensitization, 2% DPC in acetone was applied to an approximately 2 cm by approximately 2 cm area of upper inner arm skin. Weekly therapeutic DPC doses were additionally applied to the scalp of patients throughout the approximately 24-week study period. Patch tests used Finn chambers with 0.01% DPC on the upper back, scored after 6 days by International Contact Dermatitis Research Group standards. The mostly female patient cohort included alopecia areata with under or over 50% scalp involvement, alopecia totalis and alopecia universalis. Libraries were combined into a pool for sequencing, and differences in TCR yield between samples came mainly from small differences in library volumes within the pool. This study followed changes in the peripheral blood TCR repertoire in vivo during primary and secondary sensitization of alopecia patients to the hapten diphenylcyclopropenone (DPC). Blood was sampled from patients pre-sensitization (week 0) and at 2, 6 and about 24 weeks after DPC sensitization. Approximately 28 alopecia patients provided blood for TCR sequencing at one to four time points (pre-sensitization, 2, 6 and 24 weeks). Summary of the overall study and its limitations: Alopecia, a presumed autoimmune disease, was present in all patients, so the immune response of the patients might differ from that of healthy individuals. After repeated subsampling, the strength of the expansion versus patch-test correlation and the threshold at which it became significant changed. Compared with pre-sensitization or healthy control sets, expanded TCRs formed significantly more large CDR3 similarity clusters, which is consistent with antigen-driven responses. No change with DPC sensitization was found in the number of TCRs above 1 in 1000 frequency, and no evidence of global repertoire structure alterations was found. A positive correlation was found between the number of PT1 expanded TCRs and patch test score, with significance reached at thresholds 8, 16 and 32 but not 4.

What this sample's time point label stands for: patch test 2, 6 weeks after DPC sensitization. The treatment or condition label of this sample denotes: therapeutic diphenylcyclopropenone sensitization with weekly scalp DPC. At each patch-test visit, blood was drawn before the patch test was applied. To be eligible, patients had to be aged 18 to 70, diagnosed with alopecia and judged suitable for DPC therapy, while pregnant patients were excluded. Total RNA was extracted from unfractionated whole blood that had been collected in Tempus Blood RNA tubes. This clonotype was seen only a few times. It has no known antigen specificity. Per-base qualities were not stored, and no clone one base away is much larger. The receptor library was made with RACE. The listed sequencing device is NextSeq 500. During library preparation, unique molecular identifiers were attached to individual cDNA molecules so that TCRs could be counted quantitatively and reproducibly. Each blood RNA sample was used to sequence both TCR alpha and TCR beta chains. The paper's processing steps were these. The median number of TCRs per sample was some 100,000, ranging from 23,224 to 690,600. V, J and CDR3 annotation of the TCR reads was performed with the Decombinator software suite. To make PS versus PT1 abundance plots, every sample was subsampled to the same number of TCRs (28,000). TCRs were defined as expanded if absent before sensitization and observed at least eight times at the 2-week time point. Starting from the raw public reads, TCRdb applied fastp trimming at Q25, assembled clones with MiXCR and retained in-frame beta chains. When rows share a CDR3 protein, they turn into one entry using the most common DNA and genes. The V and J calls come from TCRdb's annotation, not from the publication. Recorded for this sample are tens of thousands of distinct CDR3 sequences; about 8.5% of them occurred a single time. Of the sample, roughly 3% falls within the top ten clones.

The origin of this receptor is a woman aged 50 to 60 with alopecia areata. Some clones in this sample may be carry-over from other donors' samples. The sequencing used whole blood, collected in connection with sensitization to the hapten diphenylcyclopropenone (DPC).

The CDR3 sequence is CASSQGQRNQPQHF. The nucleotides read TGTGCCAGCAGTCAAGGACAACGCAATCAGCCCCAGCATTTT. The chain links TRBV6-2 or TRBV6-3 with TRBJ1-5; the D gene is possibly TRBD1, with 5 bases matching. The germline V gene sets CDR1 to MNHEY and CDR2 to SVGEGT. Reading from cysteine to phenylalanine, the CDR3 counts 14 amino acids. Left in the record is the CDR3 DNA by itself, 42 bases read in frame from the first base. Between the V and J ends, shortened by 5 bases and 2 bases respectively, the junction contains 10 bases.